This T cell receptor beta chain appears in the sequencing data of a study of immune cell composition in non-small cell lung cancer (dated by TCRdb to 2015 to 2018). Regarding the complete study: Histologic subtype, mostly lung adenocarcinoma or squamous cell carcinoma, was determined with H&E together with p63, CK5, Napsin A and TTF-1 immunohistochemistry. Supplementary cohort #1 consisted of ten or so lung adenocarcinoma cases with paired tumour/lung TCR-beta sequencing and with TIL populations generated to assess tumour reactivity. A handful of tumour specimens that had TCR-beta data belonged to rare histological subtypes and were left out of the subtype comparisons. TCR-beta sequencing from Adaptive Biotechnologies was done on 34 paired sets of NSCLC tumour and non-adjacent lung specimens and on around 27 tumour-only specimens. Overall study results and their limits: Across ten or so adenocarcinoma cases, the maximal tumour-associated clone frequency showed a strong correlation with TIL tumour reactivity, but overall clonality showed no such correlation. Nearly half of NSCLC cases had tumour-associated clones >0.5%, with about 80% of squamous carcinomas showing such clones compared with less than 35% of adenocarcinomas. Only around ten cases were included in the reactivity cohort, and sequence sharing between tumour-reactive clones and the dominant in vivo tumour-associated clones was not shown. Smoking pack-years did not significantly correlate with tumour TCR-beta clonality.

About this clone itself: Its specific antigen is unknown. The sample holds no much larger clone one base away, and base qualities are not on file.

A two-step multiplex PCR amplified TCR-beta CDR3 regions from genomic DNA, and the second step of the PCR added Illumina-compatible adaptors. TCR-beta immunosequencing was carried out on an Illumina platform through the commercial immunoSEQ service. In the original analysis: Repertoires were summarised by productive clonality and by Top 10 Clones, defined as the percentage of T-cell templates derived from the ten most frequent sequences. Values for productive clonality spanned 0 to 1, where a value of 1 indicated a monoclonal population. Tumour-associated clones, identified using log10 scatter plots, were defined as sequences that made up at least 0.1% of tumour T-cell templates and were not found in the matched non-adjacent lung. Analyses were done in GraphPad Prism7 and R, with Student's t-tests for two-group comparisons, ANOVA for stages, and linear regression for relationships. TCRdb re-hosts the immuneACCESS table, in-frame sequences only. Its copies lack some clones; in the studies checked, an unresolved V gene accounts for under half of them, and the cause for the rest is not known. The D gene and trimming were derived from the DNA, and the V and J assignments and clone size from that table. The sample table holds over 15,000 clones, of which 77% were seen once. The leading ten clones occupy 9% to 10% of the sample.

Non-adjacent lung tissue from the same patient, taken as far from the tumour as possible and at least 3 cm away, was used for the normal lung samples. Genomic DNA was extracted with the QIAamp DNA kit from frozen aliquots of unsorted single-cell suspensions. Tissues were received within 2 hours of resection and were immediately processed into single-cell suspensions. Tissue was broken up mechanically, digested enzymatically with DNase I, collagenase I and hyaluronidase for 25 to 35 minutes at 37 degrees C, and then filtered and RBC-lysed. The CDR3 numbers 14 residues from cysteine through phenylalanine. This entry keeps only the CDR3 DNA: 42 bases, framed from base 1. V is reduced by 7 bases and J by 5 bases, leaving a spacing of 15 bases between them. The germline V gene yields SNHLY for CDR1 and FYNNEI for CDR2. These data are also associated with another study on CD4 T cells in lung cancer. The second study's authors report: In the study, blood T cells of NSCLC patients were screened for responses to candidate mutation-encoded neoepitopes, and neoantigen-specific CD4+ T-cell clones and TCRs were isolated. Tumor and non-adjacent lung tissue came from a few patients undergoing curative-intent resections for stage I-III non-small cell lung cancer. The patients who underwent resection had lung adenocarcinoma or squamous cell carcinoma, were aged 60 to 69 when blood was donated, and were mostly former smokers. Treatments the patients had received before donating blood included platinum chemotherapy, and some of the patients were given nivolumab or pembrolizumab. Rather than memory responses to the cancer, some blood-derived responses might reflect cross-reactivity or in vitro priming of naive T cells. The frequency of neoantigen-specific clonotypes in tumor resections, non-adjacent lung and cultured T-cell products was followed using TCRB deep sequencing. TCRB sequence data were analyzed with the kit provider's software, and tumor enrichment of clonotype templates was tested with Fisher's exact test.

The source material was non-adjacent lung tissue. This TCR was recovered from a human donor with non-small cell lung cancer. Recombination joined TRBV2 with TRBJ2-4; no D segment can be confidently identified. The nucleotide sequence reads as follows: TGTGCCAGCACCCCTTCGGGTTCCCAAAACATTCAGTACTTC. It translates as CASTPSGSQNIQYF. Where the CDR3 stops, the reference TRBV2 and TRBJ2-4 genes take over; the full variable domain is EPEVTQTPSHQVTQMGQEVILRCVPISNHLYFYWYRQILGQKVEFLVSFYNNEISEKSEIFDDQFSVERPDGSNFTLKIRSTKLEDSAMYFCASTPSGSQNIQYFGAGTRLSVL.